These 23 T cell receptor beta chains originate from one sample sequenced in a study of cytomegalovirus exposure and HLA in healthy donors. Amplification used 60 Vbeta primers and 13 Jbeta primers. The protocol was immunoSEQ multiplex PCR, while the TCRdb copy is restricted to in-frame clones and leaves out a portion. The sample lists approximately 91,000 clones; 64% were seen once. The sample was PBMCs. The receptors originated from a human donor in good health.

The chain links TRBV6-5 to TRBJ2-7; perhaps TRBD2 as D (7 bases). CDR3 length: 15 amino acids. V lost 0 bases, J lost 4 bases, and 13 bases lay in between. Germline V gene lookup returns CDR1 MNHEY and CDR2 SVGAGI. CDR3 sequence: CASSYSPGGLYEQYF. Written as DNA, the CDR3 is TGTGCCAGCAGTTACTCCCCCGGGGGGCTATACGAGCAGTACTTC.

The count of this clone is one. This chain joins TRBV7-2 and TRBJ1-1, with 10 bases identical to TRBD1. This CDR3 comprises 15 residues. Germline V gene sequence: CDR1 SGHTA, CDR2 FQGNSA. Trimming cost V 5 bases and J 6 bases; bases outside gene matches: 9. This CDR3 reads CASSPRTGGSAEAFF. CDR3 DNA sequence: TGTGCCAGCAGCCCACGGACAGGGGGTTCCGCTGAAGCTTTCTTT.

In its sample, this clone ranks as medium-sized (0.01 to 0.1%). The CDR3 sequence: CASSFSVNTEAFF. The CDR3 DNA reads TGTGCCAGCAGCTTTTCGGTGAACACTGAAGCTTTCTTT. V is TRBV5-6 and J is TRBJ1-1; D remains ambiguous. Germline CDR1 and CDR2: SGHDT and YYEEEE. The length of the CDR3 is 13 residues. V lost 2 bases and J 0 bases, leaving 5 bases between the germline ends.

The V and J genes are TRBV6-4 and TRBJ1-2, with a tentative D call TRBD1 (6 bases). Trimming removed 2 bases at V and 8 bases at J, with 9 bases between. This CDR3 has 12 residues. CDR1 MRHNA and CDR2 SNTAGT come from the germline V gene. CDR3 sequence: CASSDLGHGYTF. DNA for the CDR3: TGTGCCAGCAGTGACCTGGGACACGGCTACACCTTC.

This sequence joins TRBV10-3 and TRBJ2-5; D remains unclear. The germline gives CDR1 ENHRY, CDR2 SYGVKD. This CDR3 has 12 amino acids. The V gene lost 3 bases and the J gene lost 2 bases, with 4 bases spanning the gap. The chain's CDR3 is CAISDRQETQYF. The DNA for the CDR3 is TGTGCCATCAGTGACAGACAAGAGACCCAGTACTTC.

The V and J genes are TRBV10-3 and TRBJ2-3; 15 bases match TRBD2. Losses at the gene ends were 5 bases for V and 1 base for J; bases not matched to a gene: 10. Germline assignment: CDR1 ENHRY and CDR2 SYGVKD. The CDR3 spans 19 residues. DNA for the CDR3: TGTGCCATCAGTCAAGGACTAGCGGGGGGGCTCATCGGCACAGATACGCAGTATTTT. Its protein is CAISQGLAGGLIGTDTQYF.

The V gene is TRBV7-6, the J gene TRBJ2-7, with 8 bases that match TRBD2. The CDR3 loop spans 14 amino acids. Germline CDR1 reads SGHVS; CDR2 reads FNYEAQ. J was trimmed by 3 bases and V by 5 bases; bases with no gene match: 6. The CDR3 bases are TGTGCCAGCAGCGCCCGCGGGGGGCTCTACGAGCAGTACTTC. Its protein is CASSARGGLYEQYF.

The CDR3: CASSPVSKPPGEQFF. The CDR3 DNA reads TGTGCCAGCTCACCAGTGTCCAAACCGCCGGGTGAGCAGTTCTTC. V and J are TRBV18 and TRBJ2-1; D remains unclear. V shed 2 bases and J shed 9 bases, with 17 bases lying between them. Germline V gene lookup returns CDR1 KGHSH and CDR2 LQKENI. This CDR3 has 15 residues. Drawing the rest from reference TRBV18 and TRBJ2-1, the complete variable domain is NAGVMQNPRHLVRRRGQEARLRCSPMKGHSHVYWYRQLPEEGLKFMVYLQKENIIDESGMPKERFSAEFPKEGPSILRIQQVVRGDSAAYFCASSPVSKPPGEQFFGPGTRLTVL.

The rearrangement uses TRBV7-3 and TRBJ2-7, with TRBD1 matching 10 bases. CDR3 size: 14 residues. With V trimmed by 5 bases and J by 4 bases, 5 bases remained unmatched. From germline, CDR1 is SGHTA and CDR2 FQGTGA. CDR3 coding DNA: TGTGCCAGCAGCCTCAGGGACAGGGGTTACGAGCAGTACTTC. Protein product: CASSLRDRGYEQYF. The full variable domain, completed using reference TRBV7-3 and TRBJ2-7, is GAGVSQTPSNKVTEKGKYVELRCDPISGHTALYWYRQSLGQGPEFLIYFQGTGAADDSGLPNDRFFAVRPEGSVSTLKIQRTERGDSAVYLCASSLRDRGYEQYFGPGTRLTVT.

The chain uses TRBV7-3 and TRBJ2-3; D is perhaps TRBD2 (5 bases). This CDR3 is 13 amino acids long. V lost 4 bases and J lost 6, with 11 bases in between. Per germline, CDR1 SGHTA and CDR2 FQGTGA. The CDR3 nucleotides read TGTGCCAGCAGCTCAGACGGACTGGATACGCAGTATTTT. Its protein is CASSSDGLDTQYF. Supplemented by reference TRBV7-3 and TRBJ2-3, the full variable domain reads GAGVSQTPSNKVTEKGKYVELRCDPISGHTALYWYRQSLGQGPEFLIYFQGTGAADDSGLPNDRFFAVRPEGSVSTLKIQRTERGDSAVYLCASSSDGLDTQYFGPGTRLTVL.

The genes are TRBV7-6 and TRBJ2-1; the D gene is possibly TRBD2 (6 bases). Germline CDR1 SGHVS, CDR2 FNYEAQ. CDR3 length equals 17 residues. V was cut by 1 base and J by 8 bases, with 21 bases left in between. CDR3 region: CASSLVVPGDLQDEQFF. For the CDR3, the DNA is TGTGCCAGCAGCTTAGTTGTGCCGGGAGATCTCCAGGATGAGCAGTTCTTC.

This chain connects TRBV6-6 to TRBJ1-6; TRBD1 is a possible D gene (5 bases). The CDR3 has 15 amino acids. Germline V gene data show CDR1 as MNHNY and CDR2 as SVGAGI (reference sequence). Trimming shortened V by 7 bases and J by 0 bases, and 10 bases separated the two germline ends. The CDR3 coding sequence is TGTGCCAGCACCCGGGGGAGCTCCTATAATTCACCCCTCCACTTT. Its protein product is CASTRGSSYNSPLHF.

The gene calls are TRBV18 and TRBJ2-7, with TRBD1 matching 7 bases. Unmatched junction bases numbered 4, after V lost 2 bases and J lost 3 bases. CDR1 and CDR2 from the germline V gene are KGHSH and LQKENI. The CDR3 has 14 amino acids. The CDR3 loop reads CASSPGTENYEQYF. The CDR3, as DNA: TGTGCCAGCTCACCAGGGACAGAGAACTACGAGCAGTACTTC.

The chain carries TRBV6-6 and TRBJ2-5, with unresolved D. The CDR3 is made up of 15 amino acids. V was shortened by 7 bases and J by 1 base, with 16 bases between the two germline ends. Germline V gene sequence: CDR1 MNHNY, CDR2 SVGAGI (reference sequence). The DNA of the CDR3 is TGTGCCAGCACTTTCGACACTTACCCCCAAGAGACCCAGTACTTC. It is translated as CASTFDTYPQETQYF.

The V gene is TRBV19, the J gene TRBJ2-2; 9 bases match TRBD1. This CDR3 has 14 amino acids. Unmatched junction bases numbered 4, after V lost 8 bases and J lost 3 bases. The germline gives CDR1 LNHDA, CDR2 SQIVND (reference sequence). CDR3 residues: CASRDRGYTGELFF. DNA of the CDR3: TGTGCCAGTCGAGACAGGGGGTACACCGGGGAGCTGTTTTTT.

The rearrangement links TRBV5-4 to TRBJ2-7, with 11 nucleotides matching TRBD1. The germline V gene has CDR1 SGHNT and CDR2 YYREEE (reference sequence). Trimming at V came to 4 bases and at J to 2 bases, leaving 5 bases not matched to a gene. The CDR3 contains 15 residues. The DNA of the CDR3 is TGTGCCAGCAGCCCACGGGACAGGGGGACCTACGAGCAGTACTTC. Encoded protein: CASSPRDRGTYEQYF.

This clone was counted a single time. The J gene is TRBJ1-1, the V gene TRBV5-1, with 11 bases that match TRBD1. Per the germline V gene, CDR1 is SGHRS and CDR2 is YFSETQ. The ends lost 2 bases at V and 3 bases at J; junction bases unmatched: 12. The CDR3 runs 18 residues. CDR3: CASSLGAWTGGRDTEAFF. The CDR3 region has the DNA TGCGCCAGCAGCTTAGGAGCCTGGACAGGGGGCAGGGACACTGAAGCTTTCTTT.

The V gene is TRBV7-9, the J gene TRBJ2-5; 10 bases match TRBD1. The length of the CDR3 is 14 residues. Germline CDR1 is SEHNR and CDR2 is FQNEAQ (reference sequence). Trimming removed 4 bases from V and 3 bases from J; junction bases left unmatched: 2. CDR3 loop: CASSSGTGEETQYF. As DNA, the CDR3 is TGTGCCAGCAGCTCCGGGACAGGGGAAGAGACCCAGTACTTC.

The genes are TRBV4-3 and TRBJ1-2; D call uncertain. Germline V gives CDR1 LGHNA, CDR2 YSLEER. The CDR3 is 14 amino acids. V lost 2 bases to trimming and J lost 10 bases, with 17 bases between them. The DNA of the CDR3 is TGCGCCAGCAGCCAATCCCTCAGAGGAGCTAACTACACCTTC. Translated, it gives CASSQSLRGANYTF.

The rearrangement uses TRBV27 and TRBJ1-2, with TRBD1 identical over 9 bases. Germline V lookup: CDR1 MNHEY, CDR2 SMNVEV (reference sequence). The CDR3 covers 15 residues. V lost 3 bases to trimming and J lost 5 bases; unmatched junction nucleotides: 7. CDR3: CASSFAYRGPYGYTF. In nucleotides, the CDR3 is TGTGCCAGCAGTTTCGCTTACAGGGGGCCGTATGGCTACACCTTC.

The chain combines TRBV4-3 with TRBJ1-5; D remains unclear. The germline V gene has CDR1 LGHNA and CDR2 YSLEER. V was trimmed by 2 bases and J by 4 bases, leaving 6 bases between them. CDR3 length: 13 residues. CDR3 sequence: CASSQTVNQPQHF. DNA of the CDR3: TGCGCCAGCAGCCAAACTGTAAATCAGCCCCAGCATTTT.

Here the CDR3 reads CAISPGEGEKLFF. The CDR3 region has the DNA TGTGCCATCAGCCCCGGGGAAGGGGAAAAACTGTTTTTT. The chain uses TRBV10-3 and TRBJ1-4; D uncertain. Germline CDR1 is ENHRY and CDR2 is SYGVKD. Trimming shortened V by 6 bases and J by 8 bases, and 13 bases separated the two germline ends. CDR3 length equals 13 residues.

The V gene is TRBV9, the J gene TRBJ2-7; 9 bases are shared with TRBD1. The CDR3 is made up of 15 amino acids. Germline-derived CDR1 and CDR2 are SGDLS and YYNGEE. Trimming removed 2 bases from V and 4 bases from J; junction bases left unmatched: 7. In DNA form, the CDR3 reads TGTGCCAGCAGCGTGAGGACAGGGGTTTCTTACGAGCAGTACTTC. Translating gives CASSVRTGVSYEQYF.